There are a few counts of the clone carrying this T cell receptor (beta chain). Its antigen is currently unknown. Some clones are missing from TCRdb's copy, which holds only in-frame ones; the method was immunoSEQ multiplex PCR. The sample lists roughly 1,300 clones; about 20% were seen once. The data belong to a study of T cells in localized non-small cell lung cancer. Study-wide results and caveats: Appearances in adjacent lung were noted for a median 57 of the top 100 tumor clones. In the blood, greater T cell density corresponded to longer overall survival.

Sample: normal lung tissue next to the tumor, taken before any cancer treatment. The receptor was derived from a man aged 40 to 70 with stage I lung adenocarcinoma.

The CDR3 reads CASSVSPEETQYF. CDR3 DNA sequence: TGTGCCAGCAGCGTTTCTCCCGAAGAGACCCAGTACTTC. The chain is built from TRBV7-4 and TRBJ2-5; D gene uncertain. CDR3 size: 13 residues. Trimming shortened V by 5 bases and J by 3 bases, and 10 bases separated the two germline ends. Looked up from germline, CDR1 is SGHVT and CDR2 is SQSDAQ.